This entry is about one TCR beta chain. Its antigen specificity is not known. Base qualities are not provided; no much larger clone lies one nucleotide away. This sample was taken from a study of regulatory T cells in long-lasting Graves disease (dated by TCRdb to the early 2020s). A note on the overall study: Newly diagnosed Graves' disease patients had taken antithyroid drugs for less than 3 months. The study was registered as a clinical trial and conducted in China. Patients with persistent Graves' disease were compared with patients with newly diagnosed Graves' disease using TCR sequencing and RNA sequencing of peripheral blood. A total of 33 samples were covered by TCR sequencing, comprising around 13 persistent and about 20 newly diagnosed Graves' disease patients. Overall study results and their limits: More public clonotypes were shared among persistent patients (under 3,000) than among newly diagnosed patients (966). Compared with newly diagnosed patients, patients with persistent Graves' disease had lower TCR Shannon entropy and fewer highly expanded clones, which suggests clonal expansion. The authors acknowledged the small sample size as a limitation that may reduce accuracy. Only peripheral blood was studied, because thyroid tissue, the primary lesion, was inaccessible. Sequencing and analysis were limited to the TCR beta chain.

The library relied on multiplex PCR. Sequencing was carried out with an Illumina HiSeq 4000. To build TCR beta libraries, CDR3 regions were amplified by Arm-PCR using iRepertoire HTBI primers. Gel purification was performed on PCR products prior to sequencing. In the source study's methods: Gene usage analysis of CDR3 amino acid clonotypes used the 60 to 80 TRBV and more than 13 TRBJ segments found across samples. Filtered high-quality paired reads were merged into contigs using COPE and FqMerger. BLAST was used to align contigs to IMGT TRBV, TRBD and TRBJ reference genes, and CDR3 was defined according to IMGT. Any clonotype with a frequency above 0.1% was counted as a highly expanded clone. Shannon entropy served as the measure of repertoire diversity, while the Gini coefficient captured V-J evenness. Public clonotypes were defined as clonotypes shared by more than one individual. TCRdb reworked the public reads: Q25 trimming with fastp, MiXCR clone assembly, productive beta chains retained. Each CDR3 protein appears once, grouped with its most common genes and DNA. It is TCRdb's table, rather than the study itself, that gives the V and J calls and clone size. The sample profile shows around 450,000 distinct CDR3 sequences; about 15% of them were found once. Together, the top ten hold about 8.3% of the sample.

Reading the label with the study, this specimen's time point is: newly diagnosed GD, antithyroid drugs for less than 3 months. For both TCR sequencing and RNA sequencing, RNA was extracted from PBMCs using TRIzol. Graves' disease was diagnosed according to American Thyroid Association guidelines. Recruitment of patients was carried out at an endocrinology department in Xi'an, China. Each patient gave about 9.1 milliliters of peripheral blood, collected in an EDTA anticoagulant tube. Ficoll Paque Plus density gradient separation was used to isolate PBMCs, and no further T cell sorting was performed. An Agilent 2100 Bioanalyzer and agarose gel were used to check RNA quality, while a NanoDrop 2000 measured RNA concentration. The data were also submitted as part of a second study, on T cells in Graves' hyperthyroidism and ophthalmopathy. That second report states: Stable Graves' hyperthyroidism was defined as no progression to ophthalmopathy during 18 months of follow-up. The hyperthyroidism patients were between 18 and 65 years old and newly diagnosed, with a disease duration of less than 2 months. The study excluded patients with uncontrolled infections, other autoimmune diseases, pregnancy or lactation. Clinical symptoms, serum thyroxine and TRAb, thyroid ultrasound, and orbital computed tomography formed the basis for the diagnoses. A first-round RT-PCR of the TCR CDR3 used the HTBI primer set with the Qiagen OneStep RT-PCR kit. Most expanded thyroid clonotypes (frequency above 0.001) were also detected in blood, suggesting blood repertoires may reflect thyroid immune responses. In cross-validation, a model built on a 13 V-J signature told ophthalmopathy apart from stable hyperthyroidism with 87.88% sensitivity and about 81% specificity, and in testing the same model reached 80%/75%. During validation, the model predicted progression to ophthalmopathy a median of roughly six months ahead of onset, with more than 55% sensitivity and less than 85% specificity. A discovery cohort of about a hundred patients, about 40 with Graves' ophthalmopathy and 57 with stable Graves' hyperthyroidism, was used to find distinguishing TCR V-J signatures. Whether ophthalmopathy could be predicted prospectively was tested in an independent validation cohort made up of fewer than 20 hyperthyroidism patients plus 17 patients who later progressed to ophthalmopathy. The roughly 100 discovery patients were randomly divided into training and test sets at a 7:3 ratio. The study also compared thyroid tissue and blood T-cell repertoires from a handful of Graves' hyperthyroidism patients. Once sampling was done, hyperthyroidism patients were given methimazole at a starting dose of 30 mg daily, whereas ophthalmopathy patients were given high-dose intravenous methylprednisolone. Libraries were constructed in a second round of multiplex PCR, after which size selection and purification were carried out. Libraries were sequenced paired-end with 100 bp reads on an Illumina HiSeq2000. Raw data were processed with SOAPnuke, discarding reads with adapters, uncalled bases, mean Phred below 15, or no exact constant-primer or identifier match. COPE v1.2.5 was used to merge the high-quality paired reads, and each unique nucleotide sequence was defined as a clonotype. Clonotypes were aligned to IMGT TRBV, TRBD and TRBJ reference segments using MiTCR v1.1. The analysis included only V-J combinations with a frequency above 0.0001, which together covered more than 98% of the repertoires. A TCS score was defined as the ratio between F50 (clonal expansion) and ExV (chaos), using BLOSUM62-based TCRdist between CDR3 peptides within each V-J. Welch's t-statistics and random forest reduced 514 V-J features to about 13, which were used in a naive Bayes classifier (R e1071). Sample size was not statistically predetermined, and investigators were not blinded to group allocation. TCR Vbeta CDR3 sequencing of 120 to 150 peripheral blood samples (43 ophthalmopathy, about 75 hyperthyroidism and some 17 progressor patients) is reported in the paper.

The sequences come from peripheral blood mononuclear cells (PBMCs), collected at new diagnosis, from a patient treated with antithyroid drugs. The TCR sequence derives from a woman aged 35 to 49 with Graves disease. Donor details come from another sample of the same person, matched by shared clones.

The CDR3 is CASSYVGTNTDTQYF. The DNA sequence reads TGTGCCAGCAGTTACGTCGGGACCAACACAGATACGCAGTATTTT. The sequence links TRBV6-2 or TRBV6-3 to TRBJ2-3; the D segment might be TRBD1 or TRBD2, since each matches 5 bases. The CDR3 measures 15 amino acids from cysteine to phenylalanine. The only DNA kept is the CDR3, 45 bases in frame from the first base. Via the germline V gene, CDR1 is MNHEY and CDR2 SVGEGT. V is pared back by 2 bases and J by 2 bases, with 11 bases lying between the germline termini.